This entry is about one T cell receptor beta chain. Method: immunoSEQ multiplex PCR; TCRdb's copy keeps in-frame clones and lacks some. The sample has 300,000 to 400,000 clones, around 90% seen once. CDR3 length: 15 residues. V was clipped by 5 bases and J by 2 bases, with 16 bases between them. Germline V lookup: CDR1 SGHTS, CDR2 YDEGEE. This sample was taken from a study of blood T cell repertoires in COVID-19. The sample comprised PBMCs or T cells enriched from blood (not recorded which). The TCR was taken from a man aged 55 to 70 who had recovered from COVID-19. The gene calls are TRBV5-8 and TRBJ2-5, with D possibly matching TRBD2 (5 bases). The CDR3 loop reads CASRPGLPSQETQYF. The CDR3 nucleotides are TGTGCCAGCAGACCAGGACTCCCCTCACAAGAGACCCAGTACTTC.